The sequence of this T cell receptor (beta chain) was determined in a study of T cells in tumors after PD-1 blockade. Across the study: Patients had no prior checkpoint blockade, systemic immunosuppressants, or anti-cancer therapy within 4 weeks. Study-level points and caveats: Most post-therapy expanded exhausted CD8+ clones were new, undetected before treatment.

Produced via immunoSEQ multiplex PCR; TCRdb's table is partial and in-frame only. The table shows about 5,800 clones, with 65% to 80% occurring only once. This clone was seen a few times. No antigen is known for it. CDR3 length: 14 amino acids. Germline CDR1 and CDR2: SGHTA and FQGNSA. V was pared by 5 bases and J by 3 bases, with 13 bases between. The chain carries TRBV7-2 and TRBJ1-2; no clear D. The sample consisted of tumor tissue, taken before anti-PD-1 treatment. This sequence was found in a human donor with basal cell carcinoma. The CDR3 sequence is CASSIQVSDYGYTF. The CDR3 region has the DNA TGTGCCAGCAGCATCCAGGTTTCAGACTATGGCTACACCTTC. Full variable domain (missing parts from reference TRBV7-2 and TRBJ1-2): GAGVSQSPSNKVTEKGKDVELRCDPISGHTALYWYRQSLGQGLEFLIYFQGNSAPDKSGLPSDRFSAERTGGSVSTLTIQRTQQEDSAVYLCASSIQVSDYGYTFGSGTRLTVV.